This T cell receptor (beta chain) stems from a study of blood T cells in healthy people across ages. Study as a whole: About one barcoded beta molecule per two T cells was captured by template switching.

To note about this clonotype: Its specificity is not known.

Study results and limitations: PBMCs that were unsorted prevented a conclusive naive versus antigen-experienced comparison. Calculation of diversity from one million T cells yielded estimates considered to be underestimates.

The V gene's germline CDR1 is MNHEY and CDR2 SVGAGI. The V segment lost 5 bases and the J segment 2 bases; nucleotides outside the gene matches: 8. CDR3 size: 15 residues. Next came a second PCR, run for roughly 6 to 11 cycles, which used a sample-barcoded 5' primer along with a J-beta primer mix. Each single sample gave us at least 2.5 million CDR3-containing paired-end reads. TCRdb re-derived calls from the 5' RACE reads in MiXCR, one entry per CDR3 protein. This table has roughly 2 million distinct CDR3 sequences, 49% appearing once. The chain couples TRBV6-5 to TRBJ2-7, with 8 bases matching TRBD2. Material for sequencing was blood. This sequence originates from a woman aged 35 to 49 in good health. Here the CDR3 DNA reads TGTGCCAGCAGTCAGCCGGGGGGGTCGGCCTACGAGCAGTACTTC. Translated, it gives CASSQPGGSAYEQYF.